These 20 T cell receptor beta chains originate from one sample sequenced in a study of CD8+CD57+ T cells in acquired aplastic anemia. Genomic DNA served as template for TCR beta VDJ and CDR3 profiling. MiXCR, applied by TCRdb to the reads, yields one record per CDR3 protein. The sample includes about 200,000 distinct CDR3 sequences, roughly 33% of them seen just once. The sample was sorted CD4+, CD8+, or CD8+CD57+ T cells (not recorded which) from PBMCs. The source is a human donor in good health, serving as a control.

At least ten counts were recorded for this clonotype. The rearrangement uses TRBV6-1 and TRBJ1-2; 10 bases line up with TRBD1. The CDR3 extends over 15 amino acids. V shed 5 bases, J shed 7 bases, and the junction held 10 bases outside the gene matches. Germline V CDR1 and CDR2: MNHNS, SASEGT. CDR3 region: CASSTIDRGLLGYTF. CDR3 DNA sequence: TGTGCCAGCAGTACAATAGACAGGGGGCTACTTGGCTACACCTTC.

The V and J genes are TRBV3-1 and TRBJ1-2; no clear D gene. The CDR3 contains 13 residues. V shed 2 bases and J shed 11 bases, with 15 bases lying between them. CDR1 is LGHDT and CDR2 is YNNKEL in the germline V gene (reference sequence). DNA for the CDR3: TGTGCCAGCAGCCAATCTCTCTCCGGTTGGTACACCTTC. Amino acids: CASSQSLSGWYTF.

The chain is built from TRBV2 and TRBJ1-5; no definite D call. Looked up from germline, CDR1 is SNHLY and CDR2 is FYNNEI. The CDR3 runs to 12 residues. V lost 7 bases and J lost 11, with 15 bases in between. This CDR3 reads CASTATQETQHF. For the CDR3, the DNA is TGTGCCAGCACGGCAACCCAAGAGACCCAGCATTTT.

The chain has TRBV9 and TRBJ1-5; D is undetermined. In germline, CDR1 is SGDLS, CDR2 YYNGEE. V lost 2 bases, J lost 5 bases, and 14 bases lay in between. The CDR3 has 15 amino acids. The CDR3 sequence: CASSVTRPEHQPQHF. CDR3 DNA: TGTGCCAGCAGCGTTACCCGTCCTGAGCATCAGCCCCAGCATTTT.

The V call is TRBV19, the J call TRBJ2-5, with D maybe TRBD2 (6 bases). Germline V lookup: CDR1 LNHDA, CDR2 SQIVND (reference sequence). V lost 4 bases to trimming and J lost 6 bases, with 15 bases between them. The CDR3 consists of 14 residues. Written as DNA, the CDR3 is TGTGCCAGTAGTACAGGAGGGGTTGTAAAGACCCAGTACTTC. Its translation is CASSTGGVVKTQYF.

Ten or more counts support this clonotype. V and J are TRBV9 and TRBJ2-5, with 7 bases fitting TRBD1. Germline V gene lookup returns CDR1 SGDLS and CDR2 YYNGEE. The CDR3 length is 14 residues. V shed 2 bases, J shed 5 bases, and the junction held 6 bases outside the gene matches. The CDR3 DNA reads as TGTGCCAGCAGCGTCCAGGGGGTTTGGGAGACCCAGTACTTC. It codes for CASSVQGVWETQYF.

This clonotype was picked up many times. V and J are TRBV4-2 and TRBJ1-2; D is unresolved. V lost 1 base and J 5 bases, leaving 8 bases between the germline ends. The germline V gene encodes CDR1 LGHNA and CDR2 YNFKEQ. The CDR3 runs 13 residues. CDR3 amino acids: CASSQGLWYGYTF. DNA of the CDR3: TGTGCCAGCAGCCAAGGACTTTGGTATGGCTACACCTTC.

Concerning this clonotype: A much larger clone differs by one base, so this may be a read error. The DNA of the CDR3 is TGCGCCAGCCGCTTGGCCTACAGGTCCGGGAATTCACCCCTCCACTTT. Amino acids: CASRLAYRSGNSPLHF. This chain links TRBV5-1 with TRBJ1-6, with D perhaps TRBD1 (5 bases). This CDR3 has 16 residues. CDR1 is SGHRS and CDR2 is YFSETQ in the germline V gene.

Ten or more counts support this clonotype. This chain's CDR3 is CASSVPGNGANVLTF. The CDR3 DNA is TGTGCCAGCAGCGTTCCAGGGAACGGGGCCAACGTCCTGACTTTC. J is TRBJ2-6 and V is TRBV9, with a possible D match to TRBD1 (5 bases). CDR1 is SGDLS, CDR2 YYNGEE, per germline. The CDR3 has 15 amino acids. The V end was cut by 2 bases, the J end by 4 bases, with 10 bases between. The variable domain in full, completed from reference TRBV9 and TRBJ2-6, reads DSGVTQTPKHLITATGQRVTLRCSPRSGDLSVYWYQQSLDQGLQFLIQYYNGEERAKGNILERFSAQQFPDLHSELNLSSLELGDSALYFCASSVPGNGANVLTFGAGSRLTVL.

The DNA of the CDR3 is TGTGCCACCAGTGACCAGCAACGGGACAGCCAAATGTACGAGCAGTACTTC. Protein sequence: CATSDQQRDSQMYEQYF. V usage is TRBV24-1 and J usage is TRBJ2-7; 7 bases line up with TRBD1. V lost 4 bases and J lost 4; bases outside the gene matches: 15. From germline, CDR1 is KGHDR and CDR2 SFDVKD. The CDR3 covers 17 residues.

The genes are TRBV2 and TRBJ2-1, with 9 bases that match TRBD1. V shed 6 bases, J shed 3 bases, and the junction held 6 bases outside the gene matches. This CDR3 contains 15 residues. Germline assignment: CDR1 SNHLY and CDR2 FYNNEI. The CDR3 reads CASREGQGSYNEQFF. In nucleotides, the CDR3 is TGTGCCAGCAGGGAGGGACAGGGAAGCTACAATGAGCAGTTCTTC. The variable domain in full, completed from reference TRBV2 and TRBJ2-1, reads EPEVTQTPSHQVTQMGQEVILRCVPISNHLYFYWYRQILGQKVEFLVSFYNNEISEKSEIFDDQFSVERPDGSNFTLKIRSTKLEDSAMYFCASREGQGSYNEQFFGPGTRLTVL.

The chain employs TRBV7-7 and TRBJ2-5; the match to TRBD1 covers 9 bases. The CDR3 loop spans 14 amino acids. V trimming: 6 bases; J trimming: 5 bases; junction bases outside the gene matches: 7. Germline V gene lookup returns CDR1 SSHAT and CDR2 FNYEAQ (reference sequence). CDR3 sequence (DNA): TGTGCCAGCAGTTCCGGGACAGGGTACGAGACCCAGTACTTC. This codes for CASSSGTGYETQYF.

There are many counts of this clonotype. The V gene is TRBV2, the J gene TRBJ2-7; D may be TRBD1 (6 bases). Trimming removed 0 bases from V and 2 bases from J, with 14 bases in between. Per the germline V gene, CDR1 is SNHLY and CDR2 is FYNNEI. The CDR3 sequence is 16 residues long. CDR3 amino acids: CASSEATGRPPYEQYF. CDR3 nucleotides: TGTGCCAGCAGTGAAGCAACAGGGCGACCACCCTACGAGCAGTACTTC. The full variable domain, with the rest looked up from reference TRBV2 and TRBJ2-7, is EPEVTQTPSHQVTQMGQEVILRCVPISNHLYFYWYRQILGQKVEFLVSFYNNEISEKSEIFDDQFSVERPDGSNFTLKIRSTKLEDSAMYFCASSEATGRPPYEQYFGPGTRLTVT.

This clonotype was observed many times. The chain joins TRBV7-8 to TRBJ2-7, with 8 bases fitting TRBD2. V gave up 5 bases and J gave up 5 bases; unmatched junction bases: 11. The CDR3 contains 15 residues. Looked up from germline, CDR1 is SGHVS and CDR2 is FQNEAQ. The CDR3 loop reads CASSQTGGPLNEQYF. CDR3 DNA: TGTGCCAGCAGCCAAACGGGGGGGCCACTGAACGAGCAGTACTTC.

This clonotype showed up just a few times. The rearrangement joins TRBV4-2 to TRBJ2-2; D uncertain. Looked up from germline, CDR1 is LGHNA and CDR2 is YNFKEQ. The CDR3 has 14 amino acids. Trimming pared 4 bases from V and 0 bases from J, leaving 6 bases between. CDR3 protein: CASSPPTNTGELFF. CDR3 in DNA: TGTGCCAGCAGCCCACCCACGAACACCGGGGAGCTGTTTTTT.

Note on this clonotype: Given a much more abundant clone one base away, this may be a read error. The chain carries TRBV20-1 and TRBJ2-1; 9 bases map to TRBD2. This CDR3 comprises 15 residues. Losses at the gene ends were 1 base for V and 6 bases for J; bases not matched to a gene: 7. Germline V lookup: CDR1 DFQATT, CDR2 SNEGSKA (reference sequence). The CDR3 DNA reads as TGCAGTGCTAGAGTGATAGCGCGGGGGGGCAATGAGCAGTTCTTC. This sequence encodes CSARVIARGGNEQFF.

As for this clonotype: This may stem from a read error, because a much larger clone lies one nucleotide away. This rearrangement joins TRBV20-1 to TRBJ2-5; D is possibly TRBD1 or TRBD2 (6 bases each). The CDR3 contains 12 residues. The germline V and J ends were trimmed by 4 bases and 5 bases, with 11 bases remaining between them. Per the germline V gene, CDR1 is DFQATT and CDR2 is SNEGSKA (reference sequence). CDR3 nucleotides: TGCAGTGCTACCCGGGGGCATGAGACCCAGTACTTC. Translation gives CSATRGHETQYF.

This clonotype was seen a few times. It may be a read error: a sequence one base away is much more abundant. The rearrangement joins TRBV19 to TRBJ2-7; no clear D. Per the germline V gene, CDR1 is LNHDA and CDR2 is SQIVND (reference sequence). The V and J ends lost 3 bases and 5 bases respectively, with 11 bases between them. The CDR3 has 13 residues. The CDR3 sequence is CASSIYSCHEQYF. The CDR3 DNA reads TGTGCCAGTAGTATTTACAGTTGCCACGAGCAGTACTTC.

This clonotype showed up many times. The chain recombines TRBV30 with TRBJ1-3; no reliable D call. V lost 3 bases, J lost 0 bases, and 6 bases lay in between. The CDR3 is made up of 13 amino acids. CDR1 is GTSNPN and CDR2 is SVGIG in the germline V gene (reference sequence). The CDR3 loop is CAWRAVSGNTIYF. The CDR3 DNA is TGTGCCTGGAGGGCTGTCTCTGGAAACACCATATATTTT. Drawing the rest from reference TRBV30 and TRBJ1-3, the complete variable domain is SQTIHQWPATLVQPVGSPLSLECTVEGTSNPNLYWYRQAAGRGLQLLFYSVGIGQISSEVPQNLSASRPQDRQFILSSKKLLLSDSGFYLCAWRAVSGNTIYFGEGSWLTVV.

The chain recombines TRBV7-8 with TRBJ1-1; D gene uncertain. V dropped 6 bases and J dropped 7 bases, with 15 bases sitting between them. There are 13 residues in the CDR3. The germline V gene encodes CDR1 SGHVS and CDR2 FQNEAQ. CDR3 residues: CASRPIGRYEAFF. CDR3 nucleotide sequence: TGTGCCAGCAGACCCATTGGGAGGTATGAAGCTTTCTTT.